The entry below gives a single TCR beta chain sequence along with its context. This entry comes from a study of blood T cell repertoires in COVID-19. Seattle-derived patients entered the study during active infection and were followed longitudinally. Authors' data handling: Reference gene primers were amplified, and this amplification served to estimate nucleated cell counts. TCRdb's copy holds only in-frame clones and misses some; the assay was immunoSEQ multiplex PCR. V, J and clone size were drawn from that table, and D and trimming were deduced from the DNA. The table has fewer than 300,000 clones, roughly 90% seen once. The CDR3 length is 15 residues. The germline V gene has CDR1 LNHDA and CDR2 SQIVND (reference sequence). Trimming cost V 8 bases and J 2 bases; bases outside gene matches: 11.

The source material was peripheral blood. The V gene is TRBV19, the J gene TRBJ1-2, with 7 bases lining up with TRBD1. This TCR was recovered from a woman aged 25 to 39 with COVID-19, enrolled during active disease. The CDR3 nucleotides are TGTGCCAGTTTACGACAGGGTACGGGGAACTATGGCTACACCTTC. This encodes CASLRQGTGNYGYTF.